Listed below are T cell receptor beta chains from one sample, sequenced in a study of blood T cells in healthy people across ages. TCRdb reprocessed the 5' RACE reads via MiXCR and lists one record per CDR3 protein. This sample yields 550,000 to 600,000 distinct CDR3 sequences, of which 25% to 30% are seen a single time; around 20% belongs to the top ten. Sequencing was carried out using blood. The receptors originated from a woman between 65 and 79 years old in good health. Both conserved end residues are trimmed from each CDR3. Each record gives: V gene, D gene, CDR3 protein. D genes are given only for firm matches.

TRBV7-2 NA ASSSSGFRETQY
TRBV6-1 NA ASRPGLSSYEQY
TRBV5-1 NA ASSRGRGRGRNEQF
TRBV12-3/TRBV12-4 NA ASSLGVGAKNIQY
TRBV20-1 NA SAPDGGNEKLF
TRBV6-1 NA ASSGPRGNTEAF
TRBV29-1 NA SVESLGDSNYGYT
TRBV29-1 TRBD1 SVNDRAGDYGYT
TRBV29-1 NA SVEFRGRAF
TRBV7-9 NA ASREGHHEQY
TRBV24-1 TRBD2 ATAISGKPEQY
TRBV2 NA ASSARGNEQF
TRBV29-1 NA SVAGGAF
TRBV4-1 NA ASSHPLGGNGYT
TRBV12-3/TRBV12-4 TRBD1 ASSLRDRGPQRGYT
TRBV9 NA ASSLLPQETQY
TRBV27 TRBD1 ASSSDRVVGYKEQF
TRBV6-2/TRBV6-3 TRBD2 ASSYGASGFNEQF
TRBV7-8 TRBD2 ASTQAGTSGGAYEQY
TRBV5-1 NA ASSVATASTDTQY
TRBV20-1 NA SARDLGYEQY
TRBV20-1 NA SARDRVRNEQF
TRBV11-1 NA ASSLGAGPRGDTQY
TRBV11-1 NA ASSLARKEPGELF
TRBV20-1 NA SGSSPQETQY
TRBV7-2 NA ASRASNGPAEY
TRBV10-3 TRBD2 AISSGTSPNEQF
TRBV9 TRBD2 ASSPTGSSGGVEQY
TRBV5-1 NA ASSFTNSGANVLT
TRBV7-2 TRBD2 ASSFSGGSYNEQF
TRBV4-2 TRBD2 ASSREVGLAGGYNEQF
TRBV13 NA ASSLVSGGSYEQY
TRBV7-9 NA ASSLRDTGLIVGYT
TRBV9 NA ASSVGTYSPLH
TRBV12-3/TRBV12-4 TRBD2 ASSWEGMTGANVLT
TRBV2 NA ASGRDPYNEQF
TRBV12-3/TRBV12-4 NA ASSAPRGYT
TRBV7-2 NA ASSPRVAKNIQY
TRBV12-3/TRBV12-4 NA ASRRQGSYEQY
TRBV10-3 NA AISLQGNEQF
TRBV3-1 NA ASGGQSYGYT
TRBV12-3/TRBV12-4 TRBD2 ASSLLAGNEQF
TRBV12-3/TRBV12-4 NA ASSLWFSYEQY
TRBV6-5 NA ASKGPLYEQY
TRBV10-1 TRBD1 ASRSGTGSNEQF
TRBV15 NA ATARASQETQY
TRBV7-9 NA ASSPRDGREKLF
TRBV24-1 NA ATSDSVGDTQY